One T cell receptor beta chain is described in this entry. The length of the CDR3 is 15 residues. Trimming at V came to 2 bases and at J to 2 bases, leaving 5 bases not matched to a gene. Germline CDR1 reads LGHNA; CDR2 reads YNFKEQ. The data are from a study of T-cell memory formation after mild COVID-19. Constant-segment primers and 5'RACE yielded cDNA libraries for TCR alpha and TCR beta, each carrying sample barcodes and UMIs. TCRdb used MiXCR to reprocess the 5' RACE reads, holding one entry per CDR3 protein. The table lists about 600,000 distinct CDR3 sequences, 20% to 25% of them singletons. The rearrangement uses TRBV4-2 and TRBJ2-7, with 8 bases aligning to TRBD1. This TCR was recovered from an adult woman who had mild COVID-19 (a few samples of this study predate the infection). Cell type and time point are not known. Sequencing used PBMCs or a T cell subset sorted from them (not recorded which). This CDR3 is CASSQWTGKTYEQYF. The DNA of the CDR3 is TGTGCCAGCAGCCAATGGACAGGGAAAACCTACGAGCAGTACTTC.